The rows below give T cell receptor beta chains drawn from one sample of a study of blood T cells in healthy people across ages. TCRdb called the 5' RACE reads again in MiXCR, with one record for every CDR3 protein. The data contain about 2 million distinct CDR3 sequences, approximately 50% of them singletons. Sequenced: blood. These receptors were taken from a woman in her thirties or forties in good health. Both conserved end residues are part of each CDR3. The D gene is left open where the match is weak. Not every row has a clone size; where given, it reads once, few, many or a size class.

J	D	size	V	DNA	CDR3
TRBJ1-2	.	few	TRBV4-3	TGCGCCAGCAGCCAAGAGGTGACAGGCGGGAAGCCTAACTATGGCTACACCTTC	CASSQEVTGGKPNYGYTF
TRBJ2-3	TRBD2	.	TRBV7-2	TGTGCCAGCAGCCGTCTAGGGCGGGGGAGCACAGATACGCAGTATTTT	CASSRLGRGSTDTQYF
TRBJ1-1	.	.	TRBV25-1	TGTGCCAGCACCTTTGAGGCGCCAGGGAATACTGAAGCTTTCTTT	CASTFEAPGNTEAFF
TRBJ2-7	TRBD1	.	TRBV20-1	TGCAGTGCTGTCCGAGACAGGGGTTCCGAGCAGTACTTC	CSAVRDRGSEQYF
TRBJ2-3	TRBD2	.	TRBV20-1	TGCAGTGCCAATTCACCTAGCGGATACACAGATACGCAGTATTTT	CSANSPSGYTDTQYF
TRBJ2-4	.	few	TRBV6-2/TRBV6-3	TGTGCCAGCAGTTACAGGGGACCGACTACCGGTAACATTCAGTACTTC	CASSYRGPTTGNIQYF
TRBJ2-3	.	few	TRBV20-1	TGCAGTGCTAGACCGGACAGTGTTGGTCGAGATACGCAGTATTTT	CSARPDSVGRDTQYF
TRBJ2-7	TRBD1	few	TRBV20-1	TGCAGTGCTAGTGGACCGAGACAGGGTACGGTAGGGGAGCAGTACTTC	CSASGPRQGTVGEQYF
TRBJ2-4	.	once	TRBV20-1	TGCAGTGCTAGAGATCTTGGCGGGAAAACCAAAAACAGTCAGTACTTC	CSARDLGGKTKNSQYF
TRBJ1-2	TRBD1	.	TRBV29-1	TGCAGCGTTGAAGTTGTCGGGCAGGGGGCTTACTATGGCTACACCTTC	CSVEVVGQGAYYGYTF
TRBJ1-4	TRBD1	few	TRBV4-3	TGCGCCAGCAGCCAACACCTAACAGGGGTCGATGAAAAACTGTTTTTT	CASSQHLTGVDEKLFF
TRBJ2-1	.	.	TRBV9	TGTGCCAGCAGCGTAGCGGCGACTAAAAATGAGCAGTTCTTC	CASSVAATKNEQFF
TRBJ2-3	.	.	TRBV29-1	TGCAGCGTGGCGACAGTGGCACAGATACGCAGTATAATGTATTTT	CSVATVAQIRSIMYF
TRBJ1-1	.	.	TRBV11-1	TGTGCCAGCAGCTTAGCAGTTGGTCCAGTGCTGAACACTGAAGCTTTCTTT	CASSLAVGPVLNTEAFF
TRBJ1-4	TRBD1	.	TRBV6-5	TGTGCCAGCAGTTACTCCAGGGACAGGTTTGAAAAACTGTTTTTT	CASSYSRDRFEKLFF
TRBJ1-2	.	few	TRBV5-1	TGCGCCAGCAGCTCGAGTGATAACTATGGCTACACCTTC	CASSSSDNYGYTF
TRBJ2-5	TRBD2	.	TRBV7-2	TGTGCCAGCAGCCCCCCTAGCGGGGGGGCCAGTGAGACCCAGTACTTC	CASSPPSGGASETQYF
TRBJ1-1	.	.	TRBV11-2	TGTGCCAGCAGCTTACACGCTGAAGCTTTCTTT	CASSLHAEAFF
TRBJ2-4	.	.	TRBV25-1	TGTGCCAGCAGTGAATGGGGGTCCAAAAACATTCAGTACTTC	CASSEWGSKNIQYF
TRBJ2-5	.	many	TRBV4-2	TGTGCCAGCAGCCAAGGTACCCAAGAGACCCAGTACTTC	CASSQGTQETQYF
TRBJ2-1	TRBD2	.	TRBV4-3	TGCGCCAGCAGCCAAGAAGCACTAGCGGGGAATGAGCAGTTCTTC	CASSQEALAGNEQFF
TRBJ2-6	.	few	TRBV6-2/TRBV6-3	TGTGCCAGCAGTTACGGGGGTGGGGCCAACGTCCTGACTTTC	CASSYGGGANVLTF
TRBJ2-5	.	few	TRBV14	TGTGCCAGCAGCCGCAGGGTGCGGGAGACCCAGTACTTC	CASSRRVRETQYF
TRBJ2-5	.	.	TRBV28	TGTGCCAGCTGCGGACGGATTGGAGAGACCCAGTACTTC	CASCGRIGETQYF
TRBJ2-1	.	.	TRBV2	TGTGCCAGCAAGGGTAGTGGGGGGGCCACTGGTGAGCAGTTCTTC	CASKGSGGATGEQFF
TRBJ2-7	.	.	TRBV4-2	TGTGCCAGCAGCCGGCAACATGAGCCTCGGGGCTACGAGCAGTACTTC	CASSRQHEPRGYEQYF
TRBJ1-4	TRBD1	.	TRBV6-1	TGTGCCAGCACGGACCGACAGGGAGGTGAAAAACTGTTTTTT	CASTDRQGGEKLFF
TRBJ2-1	TRBD2	.	TRBV27	TGTGCCAGCAGTCCCCCACGCGGGGGGGCGCTCAATGAGCAGTTCTTC	CASSPPRGGALNEQFF
TRBJ2-7	TRBD1	.	TRBV4-2	TGTGCCAGCGGCAGGGGGCAGGACGAGCAGTACTTC	CASGRGQDEQYF
TRBJ1-4	.	.	TRBV25-1	TGTGCCAGCAGTGAACGGTGGGGACTTGGTGAAAAACTGTTTTTT	CASSERWGLGEKLFF
TRBJ2-4	.	.	TRBV3-1	TGTGCCAGCAGCCAAGGGGGGGCTTCGGCTCGGCAGTACTTC	CASSQGGASARQYF
TRBJ1-2	TRBD1	.	TRBV2	TGTGCCAGCAGAGGACAGGGAGCGCGTCAGGACGGCTACACCTTC	CASRGQGARQDGYTF
TRBJ2-4	.	.	TRBV20-1	TGCAGTGCCAACGGACAGGCTTGGGGGGAGCAGTACTTC	CSANGQAWGEQYF
TRBJ1-4	.	.	TRBV29-1	TGCAGCGTTGCTAAATCGGGGACCTCAAATGAAAAACTGTTTTTT	CSVAKSGTSNEKLFF
TRBJ2-5	.	.	TRBV9	TGTGCCAGCAGCGAGCACTCCGGAGAGACCCAGTACTTC	CASSEHSGETQYF
TRBJ2-3	.	.	TRBV15	TGTGCCACCAGCAGAGATGGGCCGAGCACAGATACGCAGTATTTT	CATSRDGPSTDTQYF
TRBJ2-7	.	few	TRBV19	TGTGCCAGTAGTATACAGGGAGCGACCTACGAGCAGTACTTC	CASSIQGATYEQYF